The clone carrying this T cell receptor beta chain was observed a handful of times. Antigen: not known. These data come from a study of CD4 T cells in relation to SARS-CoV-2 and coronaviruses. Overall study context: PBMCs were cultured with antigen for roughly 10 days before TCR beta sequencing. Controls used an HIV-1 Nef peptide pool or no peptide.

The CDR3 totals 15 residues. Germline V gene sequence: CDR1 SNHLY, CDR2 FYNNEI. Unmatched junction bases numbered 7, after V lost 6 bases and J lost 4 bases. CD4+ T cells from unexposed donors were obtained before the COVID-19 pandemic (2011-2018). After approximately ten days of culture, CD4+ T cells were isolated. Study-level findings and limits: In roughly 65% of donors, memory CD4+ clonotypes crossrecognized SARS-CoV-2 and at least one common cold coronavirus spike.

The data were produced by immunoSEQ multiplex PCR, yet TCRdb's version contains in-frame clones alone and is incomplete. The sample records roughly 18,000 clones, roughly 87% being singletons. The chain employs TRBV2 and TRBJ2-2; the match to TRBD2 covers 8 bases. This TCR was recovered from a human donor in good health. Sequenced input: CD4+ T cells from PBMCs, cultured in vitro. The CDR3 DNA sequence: TGTGCCAGCAGAGGGCGGGGGGTCTTCACCGGGGAGCTGTTTTTT. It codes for CASRGRGVFTGELFF. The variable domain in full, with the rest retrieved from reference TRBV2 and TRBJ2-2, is EPEVTQTPSHQVTQMGQEVILRCVPISNHLYFYWYRQILGQKVEFLVSFYNNEISEKSEIFDDQFSVERPDGSNFTLKIRSTKLEDSAMYFCASRGRGVFTGELFFGEGSRLTVL.